Below, 8 T cell receptor beta chains from the same sample are listed, as sequenced in a study of T-cell reconstitution after alpha-beta-depleted transplantation in children. Library preparation (for TCRbeta) was performed with unique molecular identifiers. Each CDR3 protein is one row after TCRdb ran MiXCR on the PCR reads. The table has hundreds of thousands of distinct CDR3 sequences, roughly 14% seen once. The sample consisted of PBMCs, taken before TCRalphabeta/CD19-depleted stem cell transplant. The source of these receptors is a girl aged 2 to 9 with congenital amegakaryocytic thrombocytopenia, due to receive a stem cell transplant.

Ten or more counts support this clonotype. The rearrangement uses TRBV20-1 and TRBJ2-7; the match to TRBD2 covers 12 bases. V trimming: 0 bases; J trimming: 4 bases; junction bases outside the gene matches: 7. In germline, CDR1 is DFQATT, CDR2 SNEGSKA (reference sequence). This CDR3 comprises 16 residues. This CDR3 is CSARESRLAGVYEQYF. CDR3 bases: TGCAGTGCTAGAGAATCCCGACTAGCGGGAGTGTACGAGCAGTACTTC.

This clonotype was detected once. The chain carries TRBV7-9 and TRBJ2-4, with TRBD1 as a possible D gene (5 bases). The CDR3 runs to 16 residues. CDR1 SEHNR and CDR2 FQNEAQ come from the germline V gene (reference sequence). Deletions cut 5 bases from V and 6 bases from J, with 20 bases between. CDR3 DNA sequence: TGTGCCAGCAGCCCTAGGCAGGGATTTTCCTCAAACATTCAGTACTTC. This gives the protein CASSPRQGFSSNIQYF.

This clonotype occurred many times. V usage is TRBV12-3 or TRBV12-4 and J usage is TRBJ2-2; perhaps TRBD1 as D (6 bases). V lost 4 bases, J lost 5 bases, and 14 bases lay in between. CDR3 size: 15 residues. The CDR3 sequence is CASSYPGTGTGELFF. The DNA of the CDR3 is TGTGCCAGCAGTTATCCGGGCACAGGGACCGGGGAGCTGTTTTTT.

This chain links TRBV4-1 with TRBJ2-1; 12 positions agree with TRBD2. The V gene end was trimmed by 3 bases and the J gene end by 13 bases; junction bases not matched to a gene: 16. This CDR3 has 17 residues. Germline V gene lookup returns CDR1 MGHRA and CDR2 YSYEKL. CDR3 residues: CASSHSSRLAGETTQFF. The CDR3 DNA reads as TGCGCCAGCAGCCATTCCTCACGACTAGCGGGGGAGACGACTCAGTTCTTC.

This clonotype was observed at least ten times. V and J are TRBV20-1 and TRBJ1-6; TRBD1 might be the D (6 bases). The V end lost 6 bases, the J end lost 10 bases, and 22 bases lay between the germline ends. The CDR3 loop spans 15 amino acids. Germline-derived CDR1 and CDR2 are DFQATT and SNEGSKA (reference sequence). Here the CDR3 reads CSARPAQGQGSPLHF. The CDR3 DNA is TGCAGTGCGCGACCCGCACAGGGTCAAGGCTCACCCCTCCACTTT.

The chain uses TRBV29-1 and TRBJ2-7; D unclear. The germline V gene encodes CDR1 SQVTM and CDR2 ANQGSEA. Deletions cut 4 bases from V and 7 bases from J, with 11 bases between. This CDR3 has 11 residues. Here the CDR3 DNA reads TGCAGCGTTGTAGGACCGGAGGAGCAGTACTTC. This gives the protein CSVVGPEEQYF.

In this sample, this clonotype turned up a few times. The chain links TRBV7-6 to TRBJ1-5; D might be TRBD1 (6 bases). Trimming left V 3 bases short and J 7 bases short, with 16 bases between. Germline values: CDR1 SGHVS, CDR2 FNYEAQ. This CDR3 is built from 15 residues. Here the CDR3 reads CASSLSGGVGQPQHF. The CDR3 DNA is TGTGCCAGCAGCTTGTCTGGGGGCGTGGGGCAGCCCCAGCATTTT.

Here the CDR3 reads CASSQLVGGPGNEQYF. CDR3 DNA: TGTGCCAGCAGCCAACTAGTGGGAGGGCCCGGGAACGAGCAGTACTTC. The genes are TRBV3-1 and TRBJ2-7; 7 nucleotides match TRBD2. The V gene's germline CDR1 is LGHDT and CDR2 YNNKEL (reference sequence). The CDR3 is 16 amino acids. The junction had 12 bases not matched to a gene; V was cut back by 2 bases and J by 5 bases.